This T cell receptor beta chain was identified during a study of blood T cell repertoires in COVID-19. Background on the study: Both acute and convalescent COVID-19 samples were obtained from the United States, Italy and Spain.

Under the authors' procedure: Reference gene primer amplification yielded estimated nucleated cell counts. Sequencing used immunoSEQ multiplex PCR; TCRdb keeps in-frame clones, though not all of them. V and J calls plus clone size are reproduced from that table; the DNA served to infer D and trimming. The sample carries more than 95,000 clones, approximately 85% recorded once. The Seattle site enrolled patients during active infection and followed them longitudinally. Germline V gives CDR1 ENHRY, CDR2 SYGVKD. The trim removed 9 bases at V and 7 bases at J, leaving 7 bases unmatched. The CDR3 runs to 12 residues.

The chain has TRBV10-3 and TRBJ2-3, with TRBD1 identical over 7 bases. Sequenced sample: peripheral blood. The sequence was collected from a woman aged 80 or over with COVID-19, enrolled during active disease. The CDR3 is CAIRDSMNTQYF. DNA of the CDR3: TGTGCCATTCGGGACAGCATGAATACGCAGTATTTT.